This is a list of T cell receptor beta chains from one sample in a study of blood T cell repertoires in COVID-19. The data were produced by immunoSEQ multiplex PCR, yet TCRdb's version contains in-frame clones alone and is incomplete. There are a few hundred thousand clones in the sample; 85% to 90% occur only once, and under 2% lies in the top ten. Specimen: PBMCs or T cells enriched from blood (not recorded which). These TCRs come from a woman in her forties or fifties who had recovered from COVID-19. The CDR3 runs from the conserved cysteine through the conserved F or W. D genes are given only for firm matches. Only some rows state a clone size, as once, few, many or a class for expanded clones.

. | TRBJ1-6 | TRBV30 | TRBD1 | TGTGCCTGGAGTGCGATTCGGACAGGGCGCGCCGGGGGTTCACCCCTCCACTTT | CAWSAIRTGRAGGSPLHF
. | TRBJ2-7 | TRBV19 | TRBD2 | TGTGCCAGTAGTATGGTTCCTAGCGGGAGCTACGAGCAGTACTTC | CASSMVPSGSYEQYF
. | TRBJ2-3 | TRBV5-1 | . | TGCGCCAGCAGCCCTACTAGCTTAGACACAGATACGCAGTATTTT | CASSPTSLDTDTQYF
once | TRBJ1-1 | TRBV30 | TRBD1 | TGTGCCTGGAGCCCCCGGGACAGGGGGGAAGCTTTCTTT | CAWSPRDRGEAFF
. | TRBJ2-2 | TRBV5-4 | . | TGTGCCAGCAGCTTTAAACAGGCGAACACCGGGGAGCTGTTTTTT | CASSFKQANTGELFF
. | TRBJ1-2 | TRBV7-2 | . | TGTGCCAGCAGCTTAAGCCAAGGACAGCCCTATGGCTACACCTTC | CASSLSQGQPYGYTF
. | TRBJ2-3 | TRBV11-1 | . | TGTGCCAGCAAGATTGGCCTAGCGAGAGATACGCAGTATTTT | CASKIGLARDTQYF
. | TRBJ2-2 | TRBV18 | . | TGTGCCAGCTCACCACCCGTTTCCGTGGAGCTGTTTTTT | CASSPPVSVELFF
. | TRBJ1-5 | TRBV7-4 | . | TGTGCCAGCAGCTTGGGGCAGGTGGCGGGGAATCAGCCCCAGCATTTT | CASSLGQVAGNQPQHF
. | TRBJ2-1 | TRBV28 | TRBD1 | TGTGCCAGCAGTGGGGACAGGGCCAAGCAGTTCTTC | CASSGDRAKQFF
. | TRBJ1-4 | TRBV3-1/TRBV3-2 | . | TGTGCCAGCAGCGACCAGGGTGGTCGAGATGAAAAACTGTTTTTT | CASSDQGGRDEKLFF
. | TRBJ1-1 | TRBV18 | . | TGTGCCAGCTCACCAGCGACTCCAAACACTGAAGCTTTCTTT | CASSPATPNTEAFF
. | TRBJ2-1 | TRBV29-1 | . | TGCAGCGTTTTGCGGGTGGCCTACAATGAGCAGTTCTTC | CSVLRVAYNEQFF
. | TRBJ2-1 | TRBV19 | TRBD2 | TGTGCCAGTAGGTCTCTAGCGGGATACAATGAGCAGTTCTTC | CASRSLAGYNEQFF
. | TRBJ2-7 | TRBV19 | TRBD2 | TGTGCCAGTAGTATATCTGTTGAGCGGGAGATTCTTGGCGAGCAGTACTTC | CASSISVEREILGEQYF
. | TRBJ2-7 | TRBV9 | TRBD2 | TGTGCCAGTAGCCCGTTCAGCGGGAGTAGGTCCTACGAGCAGTACTTC | CASSPFSGSRSYEQYF
few | TRBJ1-4 | TRBV4-2 | . | TGTGCCAGCAGCCAACGGCAGGCAACTAATGAAAAACTGTTTTTT | CASSQRQATNEKLFF
. | TRBJ1-1 | TRBV29-1 | . | TGCAGCGTTGAAGAGGGGAGGGCCACTGAAGCTTTCTTT | CSVEEGRATEAFF
. | TRBJ2-4 | TRBV27 | TRBD2 | TGTGCCAGCAGTCCCCGGACTAGCGGTTTAGCCAAAAACATTCAGTACTTC | CASSPRTSGLAKNIQYF
. | TRBJ2-5 | TRBV15 | TRBD1 | TGTGCCACCAGCAGAGCCGGGACAGGGGGGTCGGAGACCCAGTACTTC | CATSRAGTGGSETQYF
. | TRBJ2-2 | TRBV15 | . | TGTGCCACCAGCAGATCAGGCGGGGAGGGGGTTATACCCGGGGAGCTGTTTTTT | CATSRSGGEGVIPGELFF
. | TRBJ1-1 | TRBV3-1/TRBV3-2 | . | TGTGCCAGCAGCCAACTCGCAGCAGGAACTGAAGCTTTCTTT | CASSQLAAGTEAFF
. | TRBJ1-2 | TRBV27 | . | TGTGCCAGCAGTATGCCGGGACATCGCTACACCTTC | CASSMPGHRYTF
. | TRBJ2-5 | TRBV21-1 | . | TGTGCCAGCAGCAAATCGACGGGGAGGGGGGAGACCCAGTACTTC | CASSKSTGRGETQYF
. | TRBJ2-2 | TRBV7-3 | TRBD2 | TGTGCCAGCAGTCTAGCGGCAGCTCCGAACACCGGGGAGCTGTTTTTT | CASSLAAAPNTGELFF
. | TRBJ2-7 | TRBV5-8 | . | TGTGCCAGCAGCTTGTGGAGGGTCAGCGAGCAGTACTTC | CASSLWRVSEQYF
. | TRBJ1-4 | TRBV10-3 | . | TGTGCCATCAGTGAGGACAGGTCAGGAGAAAAACTGTTTTTT | CAISEDRSGEKLFF
. | TRBJ1-1 | TRBV28 | . | TGTGCCAGCAGCGGTCCTAACACTGAAGCTTTCTTT | CASSGPNTEAFF
. | TRBJ2-5 | TRBV28 | . | TGTGCCAGCAGTCCTGTGCGGGGCAGCAGCCAAGAGACCCAGTACTTC | CASSPVRGSSQETQYF
. | TRBJ2-3 | TRBV19 | . | TGTGCCAGTAGCGTCTTAGCGGCTAGCACAGATACGCAGTATTTT | CASSVLAASTDTQYF
. | TRBJ2-2 | TRBV6-5 | . | TGTGCCAGCAGTTACTCTTCAGGGTCGAACACCGGGGAGCTGTTTTTT | CASSYSSGSNTGELFF
. | TRBJ1-2 | TRBV5-1 | . | TGCGCCAGCAGCTTGAGGACAGAACCTAACTATGGCTACACCTTC | CASSLRTEPNYGYTF
. | TRBJ2-3 | TRBV7-2 | TRBD2 | TGTGCCAGCAGTGGGGGAGGGGCATCGGATACGCAGTATTTT | CASSGGGASDTQYF
. | TRBJ1-3 | TRBV2 | TRBD1 | TGTGCCAGCAGGAGGGACAGGGGTGTTGGTGGATCTGGAAACACCATATATTTT | CASRRDRGVGGSGNTIYF
. | TRBJ2-1 | TRBV4-2 | TRBD2 | TGTGCCAGCAGCCAAGCGGGAGCGGGGGACAATGAGCAGTTCTTC | CASSQAGAGDNEQFF
. | TRBJ2-1 | TRBV24-1 | TRBD1 | TGTGCCACCAGTGATTTAGGGACAGACTACAATGAGCAGTTCTTC | CATSDLGTDYNEQFF
. | TRBJ2-5 | TRBV28 | TRBD2 | TGTGCCAGCAGTTTATTACTACGCGGGTTGGGGGGGGAGACCCAGTACTTC | CASSLLLRGLGGETQYF
once | TRBJ1-2 | TRBV3-1/TRBV3-2 | . | TGTGCCAGCAGCCGGCGGGCTCACGCAGAAAATGGCTACACCTTC | CASSRRAHAENGYTF
. | TRBJ2-1 | TRBV7-3 | TRBD2 | TGTGCCAGCAGCTCCCCGGGGGGAGGCGAGCAGTTCTTC | CASSSPGGGEQFF
. | TRBJ1-2 | TRBV6-5 | . | TGTGCCAGCAGACAGACAACTAACTATGGCTACACCTTC | CASRQTTNYGYTF
. | TRBJ1-2 | TRBV28 | TRBD1 | TGTGCCAGCAGTCCAGGGACAGTATATGGCTACACCTTC | CASSPGTVYGYTF
. | TRBJ2-1 | TRBV6-1 | TRBD2 | TGTGCCAGCAGTGGATCGGGACTAGCAGATTCTGATGAGCAGTTCTTC | CASSGSGLADSDEQFF
. | TRBJ1-1 | TRBV3-1/TRBV3-2 | . | TGTGCCAGCAGCAAACGGACAGTCTCGAGGGGAAACACTGAAGCTTTCTTT | CASSKRTVSRGNTEAFF
. | TRBJ1-5 | TRBV28 | . | TGTGCCAGCAGCCTACCAGCAACAGGGTTCGGCCCCCAGCATTTT | CASSLPATGFGPQHF
. | TRBJ1-2 | TRBV28 | TRBD1 | TGTGCCAGCACCGATCCGGGACAGCGGGGCTACACCTTC | CASTDPGQRGYTF
. | TRBJ2-1 | TRBV4-2 | . | TGTGCCAGCAGCCCGTTGACGGGAGTGTCAAATGAGCAGTTCTTC | CASSPLTGVSNEQFF
few | TRBJ2-2 | TRBV10-1 | . | TGCGCCAGCCCTCCGAGGAACTTAAACACCGGGGAGCTGTTTTTT | CASPPRNLNTGELFF
. | TRBJ1-4 | TRBV6-5 | TRBD1 | TGTGCCAGCAGGCCGACAGGGCGGGAAAAACTGTTTTTT | CASRPTGREKLFF
. | TRBJ2-3 | TRBV9 | TRBD2 | TGTGCCAGCAGCGTAGTGGGCGGGAGCGACACAGATACGCAGTATTTT | CASSVVGGSDTDTQYF
. | TRBJ1-5 | TRBV6-5 | . | TGTGCCAGCAGTTCCCAGGGGCAGCCCCAGCATTTT | CASSSQGQPQHF
. | TRBJ1-4 | TRBV27 | TRBD1 | TGTGCCAGCAGGGACAGGGGAGTTCGGGGAAAACTGTTTTTT | CASRDRGVRGKLFF
. | TRBJ1-1 | TRBV5-1 | TRBD1 | TGCGCCAGCAGCTCAAGGGGACAGGGAACTGAAGCTTTCTTT | CASSSRGQGTEAFF